Presented here are 31 T cell receptor beta chains from one specimen sequenced in a study of cytomegalovirus exposure and HLA in healthy donors (dated 2017 in TCRdb). Receptor libraries were prepared by the immunoSEQ multiplex PCR assay. For the multiplex PCR, a mixture combining 60 forward primers for TCR Vbeta segments and 13 reverse primers for TCR Jbeta segments was used. TCRdb took this table from immuneACCESS and kept in-frame rearrangements with V and J called. Such tables lack part of the clones; where checked against another copy, unresolved V genes explain under half of the gap, and the rest is unexplained. This sample's table contains 80,000 to 100,000 clones. The biggest ten clones account for approximately 0.63% of the sample. The sample was PBMCs. These receptors were obtained from a man aged 50-60 years in good health and CMV-seronegative.

The genes are TRBV4-3 and TRBJ2-7; 8 nucleotides align to TRBD2. Germline CDR1 is LGHNA and CDR2 is YSLEER. V lost 0 bases and J lost 6; bases outside the gene matches: 4. The CDR3 has 14 residues. The CDR3 loop is CASSQDRLAGEQYF. In DNA, the CDR3 is TGCGCCAGCAGCCAAGATCGGCTAGCGGGCGAGCAGTACTTC.

The rearrangement joins TRBV9 to TRBJ1-6; no reliable D call. This CDR3 region has 15 residues. V dropped 3 bases and J dropped 3 bases, with 10 bases sitting between them. Germline CDR1 reads SGDLS; CDR2 reads YYNGEE. The CDR3 DNA follows: TGTGCCAGCAGCGCCGATCCGGGCTATAATTCACCCCTCCACTTT. It yields the protein CASSADPGYNSPLHF.

The genes are TRBV6-5 and TRBJ2-1; TRBD2 matches 10 bases. V was clipped by 5 bases and J by 3 bases; unmatched bases: 4. Germline CDR1 and CDR2: MNHEY and SVGAGI. This CDR3 has 15 amino acids. CDR3 amino acids: CASSRVAGGYNEQFF. The CDR3 DNA follows: TGTGCCAGCAGTAGAGTAGCGGGGGGCTACAATGAGCAGTTCTTC.

The chain has TRBV5-1 and TRBJ1-2; tentatively, D is TRBD1 (6 bases). Germline CDR1 and CDR2: SGHRS and YFSETQ. CDR3 length: 15 residues. V was pared by 0 bases and J by 7 bases, with 16 bases between. In DNA form, the CDR3 reads TGCGCCAGCAGCTTGGCTTCCACAGGGCTCGTTGGCTACACCTTC. Its translation: CASSLASTGLVGYTF.

The chain is built from TRBV13 and TRBJ2-7, with D hard to call. In germline, CDR1 is PRHDT, CDR2 FYEKMQ (reference sequence). V lost 5 bases and J 7 bases, leaving 18 bases between the germline ends. The CDR3 is made up of 14 amino acids. This CDR3 reads CASSEKDHLGEQYF. The CDR3 DNA is TGTGCCAGCAGCGAAAAAGACCACCTAGGTGAGCAGTACTTC.

As concerns this clone: At the DNA level, this CDR3 is encoded by other sequences in the same sample as well. This rearrangement joins TRBV28 to TRBJ1-1, with 8 bases aligning to TRBD1. Losses at the gene ends were 6 bases for V and 1 base for J; bases not matched to a gene: 4. CDR3 length equals 14 residues. CDR1 and CDR2 from the germline V gene are MDHEN and SYDVKM. CDR3 sequence: CASSLGQGNTEAFF. CDR3 sequence (DNA): TGTGCCAGCAGCTTAGGACAGGGGAACACTGAAGCTTTCTTT.

The V call is TRBV30, the J call TRBJ1-1; D gene unclear. V was shortened by 5 bases and J by 8 bases, with 18 bases between the two germline ends. There are 13 residues in the CDR3. Looked up from germline, CDR1 is GTSNPN and CDR2 is SVGIG (reference sequence). CDR3 nucleotide sequence: TGTGCCTGGCTCCCCGCCGCACGGAGGGAAGCTTTCTTT. Translating gives CAWLPAARREAFF.

The V call is TRBV29-1, the J call TRBJ1-2; tentative D call: TRBD1 (5 bases). Trimming shortened V by 7 bases and J by 3 bases, and 15 bases separated the two germline ends. The CDR3 loop spans 13 amino acids. Germline-derived CDR1 and CDR2 are SQVTM and ANQGSEA. CDR3 in amino acids: CSARTWEDYGYTF. CDR3 sequence (DNA): TGCAGCGCTAGGACATGGGAAGACTATGGCTACACCTTC. Full variable domain (remainder filled in from reference TRBV29-1 and TRBJ1-2): SAVISQKPSRDICQRGTSLTIQCQVDSQVTMMFWYRQQPGQSLTLIATANQGSEATYESGFVIDKFPISRPNLTFSTLTVSNMSPEDSSIYLCSARTWEDYGYTFGSGTRLTVV.

The chain has TRBV11-2 and TRBJ2-7, with 7 bases aligning to TRBD1. The CDR3 sequence is 14 residues long. From germline, CDR1 is SGHAT and CDR2 FQNNGV. V dropped 5 bases and J dropped 0; count of bases not matched to a gene: 4. CDR3 region: CASSGTASSYEQYF. CDR3 DNA sequence: TGTGCCAGCAGCGGGACAGCCAGCTCCTACGAGCAGTACTTC.

The V gene is TRBV6-5, the J gene TRBJ2-7; TRBD2 agrees at 10 bases. This CDR3 has 14 amino acids. Germline V gene data show CDR1 as MNHEY and CDR2 as SVGAGI. Trimming at V came to 6 bases and at J to 3 bases, leaving 5 bases not matched to a gene. The CDR3 region is CASRRGTSDYEQYF. CDR3 nucleotide sequence: TGTGCCAGCAGGAGGGGGACTAGCGACTACGAGCAGTACTTC.

The CDR3: CSVGRRQANTEAFF. The CDR3 bases are TGCAGCGTTGGAAGAAGACAGGCGAACACTGAAGCTTTCTTT. This chain uses TRBV29-1 with TRBJ1-1; D possibly corresponds to TRBD1 (6 bases). This CDR3 is built from 14 residues. The germline CDR1 and CDR2 sequences are SQVTM and ANQGSEA. Between the trimmed V and J ends, which lost 4 bases and 1 base, there was a span of 13 bases.

J is TRBJ2-3 and V is TRBV27; no definite D call. Germline CDR1 MNHEY, CDR2 SMNVEV (reference sequence). The CDR3 has 11 residues. Trimming shortened V by 7 bases and J by 4 bases, and 6 bases separated the two germline ends. The CDR3 loop is CASMRADTQYF. DNA of the CDR3: TGTGCCAGCATGAGAGCAGATACGCAGTATTTT.

The J gene is TRBJ2-1, the V gene TRBV11-2; 7 nucleotides line up with TRBD2. Trimming at V came to 3 bases and at J to 7 bases, leaving 6 bases not matched to a gene. Per germline, CDR1 SGHAT and CDR2 FQNNGV. The CDR3 length is 14 residues. The CDR3 is CASSLSGGLNEQFF. The CDR3 region has the DNA TGTGCCAGCAGCTTGTCCGGGGGGTTGAATGAGCAGTTCTTC.

This chain links TRBV7-2 with TRBJ2-7, with 13 bases fitting TRBD2. Trimming removed 1 base from V and 3 bases from J; junction bases left unmatched: 12. Germline V gives CDR1 SGHTA, CDR2 FQGNSA. The CDR3 extends over 19 amino acids. The CDR3 nucleotides are TGTGCCAGCAGCTTAGTTGGGACTGGACTAGCGGGGGAGTTCTACGAGCAGTACTTC. The encoded protein is CASSLVGTGLAGEFYEQYF.

V gene TRBV9 combines with J gene TRBJ1-2, with 8 bases that match TRBD1. The CDR3 runs 15 residues. Germline CDR1 reads SGDLS; CDR2 reads YYNGEE. With 4 bases clipped from V and 2 bases from J, the junction kept 7 bases outside the gene matches. The CDR3 loop is CASSPQGTGNYGYTF. Here the CDR3 DNA reads TGTGCCAGCAGCCCTCAAGGGACAGGCAACTATGGCTACACCTTC.

The chain employs TRBV5-1 and TRBJ2-4; TRBD1 is a possible D gene (5 bases). CDR3 length equals 15 residues. CDR1 and CDR2 (germline): SGHRS, YFSETQ. V lost 1 base and J 3 bases, leaving 11 bases between the germline ends. CDR3 in DNA: TGCGCCAGCAGCTTGTGGCAGGGAAGCAAAAACATTCAGTACTTC. Its translation is CASSLWQGSKNIQYF.

The chain combines TRBV5-1 with TRBJ2-2; D gene ambiguous. V was clipped by 7 bases and J by 1 base, with 14 bases between them. CDR3 size: 15 residues. The germline CDR1 and CDR2 sequences are SGHRS and YFSETQ. The CDR3 region is CASGSGLGNTGELFF. The CDR3, as DNA: TGCGCCAGCGGGTCGGGTCTAGGGAACACCGGGGAGCTGTTTTTT.

The V gene is TRBV6-1, the J gene TRBJ1-2; 9 nucleotides agree with TRBD1. From germline, CDR1 is MNHNS and CDR2 SASEGT. The V segment lost 6 bases and the J segment 3 bases; nucleotides outside the gene matches: 8. The CDR3 is 15 residues long. CDR3 in amino acids: CASRFGTGRHYGYTF. As DNA, the CDR3 is TGTGCCAGCAGGTTCGGGACAGGGAGGCACTATGGCTACACCTTC.

The V and J genes are TRBV7-9 and TRBJ1-1; the match to TRBD1 covers 9 bases. This CDR3 region has 16 residues. The germline V gene encodes CDR1 SEHNR and CDR2 FQNEAQ (reference sequence). The V gene end was trimmed by 0 bases and the J gene end by 8 bases; junction bases not matched to a gene: 10. CDR3 sequence: CASSLALGTGTKEAFF. CDR3 DNA sequence: TGTGCCAGCAGCTTAGCGCTCGGGACAGGGACAAAAGAAGCTTTCTTT.

The gene calls are TRBV7-9 and TRBJ1-5; no firm D call. Germline CDR1 reads SEHNR; CDR2 reads FQNEAQ (reference sequence). V was clipped by 5 bases and J by 5 bases, with 13 bases between them. CDR3 length: 14 residues. CDR3 protein: CASSGGGNYQPQHF. CDR3 sequence (DNA): TGTGCCAGCAGCGGAGGAGGGAACTATCAGCCCCAGCATTTT. Using reference TRBV7-9 and TRBJ1-5 for the parts outside the CDR3, the full variable domain is DTGVSQNPRHKITKRGQNVTFRCDPISEHNRLYWYRQTLGQGPEFLTYFQNEAQLEKSRLLSDRFSAERPKGSFSTLEIQRTEQGDSAMYLCASSGGGNYQPQHFGDGTRLSIL.

The J gene is TRBJ1-3, the V gene TRBV4-3; D is undetermined. Germline CDR1 LGHNA, CDR2 YSLEER. The CDR3 sequence is 17 residues long. V lost 0 bases to trimming and J lost 0 bases, with 12 bases between them. In DNA, the CDR3 is TGCGCCAGCAGCCAAGATGGAGGGATACGCTCTGGAAACACCATATATTTT. Protein product: CASSQDGGIRSGNTIYF.

The rearrangement joins TRBV7-9 to TRBJ2-7; 11 nucleotides agree with TRBD1. CDR3 size: 15 residues. The V segment lost 4 bases and the J segment 6 bases; nucleotides outside the gene matches: 8. CDR1 is SEHNR and CDR2 is FQNEAQ in the germline V gene (reference sequence). CDR3 sequence: CASSSTPGTGGEQYF. CDR3 sequence (DNA): TGTGCCAGCAGCTCAACGCCCGGGACAGGGGGCGAGCAGTACTTC.

Points on this clone: One end of the junction varies from germline; a read error may be responsible. The sample holds other DNA sequences that translate to the same CDR3. The rearrangement links TRBV4-2 to TRBJ1-4; weak D call: TRBD1 (5 bases). Germline CDR1 is LGHNA and CDR2 is YNFKEQ. CDR3 length: 14 amino acids. CDR3 sequence reads: CASSQGQGNEKLFF. The CDR3 nucleotides are TGTGCCAGCAGCCAGGGGCAGGGCAACGAAAAACTGTTCTTT.

V gene TRBV6-5 combines with J gene TRBJ1-6, with D possibly being TRBD1 (6 bases). This CDR3 comprises 13 residues. The V end was cut by 8 bases, the J end by 8 bases, with 13 bases between. Looked up from germline, CDR1 is MNHEY and CDR2 is SVGAGI. The CDR3 DNA sequence: TGTGCCAGCCAGGGGTTTCTATATTCACCCCTCCACTTT. Amino acids: CASQGFLYSPLHF.

This chain joins TRBV27 and TRBJ1-2; maybe TRBD1 (6 bases). Trimming took off 5 bases at V and 4 bases at J, with 14 bases between the two ends. Germline V lookup: CDR1 MNHEY, CDR2 SMNVEV (reference sequence). This CDR3 region has 14 residues. In nucleotides, the CDR3 is TGTGCCAGCAGTCCCGGGACATCATCCTATGGCTACACCTTC. Translating it yields CASSPGTSSYGYTF.

The CDR3 nucleotides are TGTGCCAGCAGTTACTCGGAGACAGGGGCAGGAAACACCATATATTTT. It yields the protein CASSYSETGAGNTIYF. The V call is TRBV6-6, the J call TRBJ1-3, with 8 nucleotides matching TRBD1. The J segment lost 4 bases and the V segment lost 0 bases, leaving 5 bases of the junction unmatched. The CDR3 is made up of 16 amino acids. Germline values: CDR1 MNHNY, CDR2 SVGAGI (reference sequence).

The V gene is TRBV9, the J gene TRBJ1-4; the D gene is possibly TRBD1 (6 bases). The CDR3 has 16 residues. Between the trimmed V and J ends, which lost 2 bases and 7 bases, there was a span of 18 bases. Germline loops: CDR1 SGDLS, CDR2 YYNGEE. As DNA, the CDR3 is TGTGCCAGCAGCGTTGGAATACAGGTGGGGGCTGAAAAACTGTTTTTT. Translated: CASSVGIQVGAEKLFF.

The genes are TRBV4-1 and TRBJ1-5, with 9 bases matching TRBD1. J lost 7 bases, V lost 1 base, and 8 bases had no gene match. Germline V gene lookup returns CDR1 MGHRA and CDR2 YSYEKL. The CDR3 covers 16 residues. The CDR3 reads CASSQAQGQGYQPQHF. The CDR3 DNA reads TGCGCCAGCAGCCAAGCCCAGGGACAGGGTTACCAGCCCCAGCATTTT.

The J gene is TRBJ2-7, the V gene TRBV28; D possibly corresponds to TRBD1 (6 bases). V was trimmed by 3 bases and J by 3 bases, leaving 9 bases between them. This CDR3 is built from 13 residues. CDR1 and CDR2 (germline): MDHEN, SYDVKM. CDR3 sequence reads: CASSLRTDYEQYF. In DNA form, the CDR3 reads TGTGCCAGCAGTTTGCGGACAGACTACGAGCAGTACTTC.

The V gene is TRBV14, the J gene TRBJ1-2, with a weak D call TRBD1 (5 bases). V lost 1 base and J lost 3, with 9 bases in between. The CDR3 has 14 residues. CDR1 SGHDN and CDR2 FVKESK come from the germline V gene. The CDR3 protein is CASSQGSGYYGYTF. The CDR3 DNA reads as TGTGCCAGCAGCCAAGGTTCAGGGTACTATGGCTACACCTTC.

The chain recombines TRBV4-3 with TRBJ2-7, with 11 bases identical to TRBD2. The length of the CDR3 is 19 residues. V shed 1 base and J 6 bases; nucleotides not matched to a gene: 17. CDR1 is LGHNA, CDR2 YSLEER, per germline. Here the CDR3 reads CASSQASTMEGTSGLEQYF. Here the CDR3 DNA reads TGCGCCAGCAGCCAAGCGTCAACGATGGAAGGGACTAGCGGCCTCGAGCAGTACTTC.